This T cell receptor beta chain was found in a study of blood T cell repertoires in COVID-19. Overall study context: Some COVID-19 samples were acute and others convalescent; all came from the United States, Italy and Spain. From T cells, B-cell-depleted T cells, or PBMCs came the material, which was cDNA or gDNA.

Germline-derived CDR1 and CDR2 are SGHAT and FQNNGV. This CDR3 has 14 amino acids. V was shortened by 5 bases and J by 5 bases, with 15 bases between the two germline ends. Original data processing: Nucleated cell counts were estimated from reference gene primer amplification. Data came from immunoSEQ multiplex PCR; TCRdb stores just in-frame clones and leaves some out. The V and J calls and clone size come from that table; D and trimming were worked out from the DNA. The data show hundreds of thousands of clones, with around 85% seen just once and around 2.2% held by the top ten. The sequencing sample was made of peripheral blood. The chain links TRBV11-2 to TRBJ2-5; D may be TRBD1 (6 bases). The clonotype originates from a woman aged 50 to 60 with acute or convalescent COVID-19. CDR3 region: CASSTATGMETQYF. The CDR3 region has the DNA TGTGCCAGCAGCACCGCTACAGGGATGGAGACCCAGTACTTC.